This T cell receptor beta chain stems from a study of blood T cell repertoires in COVID-19. Across the whole study: T cells, B-cell-depleted T cells, or PBMCs supplied cDNA or gDNA.

CDR3 length: 15 residues. V dropped 7 bases and J dropped 3; count of bases not matched to a gene: 5. Germline CDR1 reads SNHLY; CDR2 reads FYNNEI. Original analysis: Estimation of nucleated cell counts relied on the amplification of reference gene primers. Here immunoSEQ multiplex PCR was the method, and the copy in TCRdb shows in-frame clones only, minus some. That table furnishes V, J and clone size, whereas the DNA furnished D and trimming. This table holds about 380,000 clones, about 80% found once. V is TRBV2 and J is TRBJ1-5, with TRBD1 identical over 11 bases. This receptor was obtained from a human donor with acute or convalescent COVID-19. The donor label of this sample is uncertain. The sample comprised peripheral blood. The CDR3: CASTEGQGVNQPQHF. Written as DNA, the CDR3 is TGTGCCAGCACCGAGGGACAGGGGGTCAATCAGCCCCAGCATTTT.